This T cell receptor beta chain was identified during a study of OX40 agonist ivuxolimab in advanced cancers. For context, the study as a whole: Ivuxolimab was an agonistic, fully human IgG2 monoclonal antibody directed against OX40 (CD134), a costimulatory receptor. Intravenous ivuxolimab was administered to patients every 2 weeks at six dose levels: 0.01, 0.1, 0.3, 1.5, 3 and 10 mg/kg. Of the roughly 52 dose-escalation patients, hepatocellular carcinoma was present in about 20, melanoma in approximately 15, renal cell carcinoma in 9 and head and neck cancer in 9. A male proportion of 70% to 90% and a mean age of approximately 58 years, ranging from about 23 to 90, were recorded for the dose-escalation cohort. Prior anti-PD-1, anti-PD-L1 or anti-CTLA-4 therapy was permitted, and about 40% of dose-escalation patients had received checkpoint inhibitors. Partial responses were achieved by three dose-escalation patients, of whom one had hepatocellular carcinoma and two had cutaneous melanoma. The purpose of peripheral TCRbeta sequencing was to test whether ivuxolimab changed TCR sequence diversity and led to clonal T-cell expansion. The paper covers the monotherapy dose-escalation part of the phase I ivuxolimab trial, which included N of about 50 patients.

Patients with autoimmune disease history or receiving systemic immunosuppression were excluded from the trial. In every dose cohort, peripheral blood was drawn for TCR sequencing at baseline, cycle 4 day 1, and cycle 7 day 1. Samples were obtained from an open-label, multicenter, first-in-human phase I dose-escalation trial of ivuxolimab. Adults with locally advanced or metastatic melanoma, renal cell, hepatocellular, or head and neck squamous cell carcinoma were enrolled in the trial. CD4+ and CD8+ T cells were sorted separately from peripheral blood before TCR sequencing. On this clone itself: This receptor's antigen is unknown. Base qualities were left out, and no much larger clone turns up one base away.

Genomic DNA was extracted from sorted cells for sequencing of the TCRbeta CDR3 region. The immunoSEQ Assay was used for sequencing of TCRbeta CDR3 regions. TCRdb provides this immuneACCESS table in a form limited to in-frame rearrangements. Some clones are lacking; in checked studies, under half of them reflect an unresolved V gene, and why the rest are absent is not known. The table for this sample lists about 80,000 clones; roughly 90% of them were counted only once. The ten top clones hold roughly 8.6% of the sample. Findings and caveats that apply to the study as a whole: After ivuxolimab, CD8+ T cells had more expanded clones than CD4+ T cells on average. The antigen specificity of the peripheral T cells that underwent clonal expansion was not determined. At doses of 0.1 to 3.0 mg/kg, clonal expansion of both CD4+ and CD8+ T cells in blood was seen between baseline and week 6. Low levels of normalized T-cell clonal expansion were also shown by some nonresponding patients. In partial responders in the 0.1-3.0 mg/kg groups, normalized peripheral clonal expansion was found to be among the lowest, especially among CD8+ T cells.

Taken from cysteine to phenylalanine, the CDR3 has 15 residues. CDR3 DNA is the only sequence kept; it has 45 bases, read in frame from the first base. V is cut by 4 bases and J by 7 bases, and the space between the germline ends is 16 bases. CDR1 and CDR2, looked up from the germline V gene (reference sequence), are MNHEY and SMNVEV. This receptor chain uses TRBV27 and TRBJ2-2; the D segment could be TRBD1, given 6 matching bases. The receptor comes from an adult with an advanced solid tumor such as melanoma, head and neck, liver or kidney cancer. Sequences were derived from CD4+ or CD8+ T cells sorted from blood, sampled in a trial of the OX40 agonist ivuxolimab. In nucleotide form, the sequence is TGTGCCAGCAGTTCCTCCGGGACAACCGGCGGGGAGCTGTTTTTT. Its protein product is CASSSSGTTGGELFF.